This T cell receptor (beta chain) was found in a study of T cell repertoires in cytomegalovirus infection. Background on the study: Use of recently identified HLA-C-restricted and well-studied HLA-B-restricted CMV epitopes was part of the study. TCR beta signatures that were public indicated CMV infection and matching HLA type.

TCRdb passed the reads through MiXCR, listing each CDR3 protein once. The data contain 900,000 to 950,000 distinct CDR3 sequences, less than 40% of them singletons. Germline V lookup: CDR1 MNHEY, CDR2 SMNVEV (reference sequence). CDR3 length: 14 residues. Trimming stripped 2 bases from V and 3 bases from J, with 7 bases between. This clonotype was found many times. Its antigen is unknown. Study findings and constraints: The response measured ex vivo was dominated by TCR beta clonotypes (HLA-C-restricted and CMV-specific). Adding up the frequency of public TCR beta families identified people who carried CMV plus the relevant HLA.

The chain has TRBV27 and TRBJ2-2; D is unresolved. The sequenced sample was cultured CD8+ T cells from PBMCs, obtained from culture after CMV antigen stimulation. The clonotype comes from a human donor in good health (CMV status not recorded). Some clones in this sample may be carry-over from other donors' samples. DNA of the CDR3: TGTGCCAGCAGTTTAGTTAGATACACCGGGGAGCTGTTTTTT. It specifies CASSLVRYTGELFF.